This is a list of T cell receptor beta chains from one sample in a study of cytomegalovirus exposure and HLA in healthy donors. TCRdb keeps only in-frame clones here, not all; method: immunoSEQ multiplex PCR. The sample lists 150,000 to 200,000 clones, 70% to 90% occurring once. Sequencing used PBMCs. All receptors derive from a woman in her 30s in good health and CMV-seronegative. The CDR3 runs from the conserved cysteine through the conserved F or W. Fields, in order: V gene, CDR3 protein.

V gene: TRBV2; CDR3 protein: CASFSQGIGTDTQYF
V gene: TRBV19; CDR3 protein: CASQTRGLSQPQHF
V gene: TRBV4-3; CDR3 protein: CASSQLAGAGELFF
V gene: TRBV7-6; CDR3 protein: CASSPEADEQYF
V gene: TRBV4-3; CDR3 protein: CASSQDGRGWMNTEAFF
V gene: TRBV5-1; CDR3 protein: CASSLDVGGEDTEAFF
V gene: TRBV19; CDR3 protein: CASSTGYGTGQETQYF
V gene: TRBV18; CDR3 protein: CASSPTGSSSYNSPLHF
V gene: TRBV2; CDR3 protein: CASSEMRVSTGELFF
V gene: TRBV11-3; CDR3 protein: CASSLNAGDLPHEQFF
V gene: TRBV5-5; CDR3 protein: CASSHSSSYEQYF
V gene: TRBV6-5; CDR3 protein: CASSSKGTLNQPQHF
V gene: TRBV7-9; CDR3 protein: CSSSLAKGQGIAFF
V gene: TRBV28; CDR3 protein: CASSSPLGQGILAEQYF
V gene: TRBV18; CDR3 protein: CASSPILGLADTGELFF
V gene: TRBV7-9; CDR3 protein: CASSSTGGVYGYTF
V gene: TRBV18; CDR3 protein: CASSPSLLETQYF
V gene: TRBV19; CDR3 protein: CASSILGSSDTGELFF
V gene: TRBV2; CDR3 protein: CASSEAGRNQPQHF
V gene: TRBV7-2; CDR3 protein: CASSVGGVGYEQYF
V gene: TRBV28; CDR3 protein: CASSSRYLDSNQPQHF
V gene: TRBV7-9; CDR3 protein: CASSKRGQGGTDTQYF
V gene: TRBV9; CDR3 protein: CASSAGGPYNEQFF
V gene: TRBV10-3; CDR3 protein: CAIGYSSSYNEQFF
V gene: TRBV7-9; CDR3 protein: CSSSRDRDQPQHF
V gene: TRBV19; CDR3 protein: CASSISLNYGYTF
V gene: TRBV7-2; CDR3 protein: CASSSQQGAYEQYF
V gene: TRBV7-2; CDR3 protein: CASSSTRGELFF
V gene: TRBV7-9; CDR3 protein: CASSATSGRNEQFF
V gene: TRBV4-3; CDR3 protein: CASSLQGGIGANVLTF
V gene: TRBV18; CDR3 protein: CASSPKGGSADTQYF
V gene: TRBV6-6; CDR3 protein: CASRQDGGANTGELFF
V gene: TRBV27; CDR3 protein: CASSLTRGQGTEAFF
V gene: TRBV18; CDR3 protein: CASSPQRSSNQPQHF
V gene: TRBV5-6; CDR3 protein: CASSGGYTYEQYF